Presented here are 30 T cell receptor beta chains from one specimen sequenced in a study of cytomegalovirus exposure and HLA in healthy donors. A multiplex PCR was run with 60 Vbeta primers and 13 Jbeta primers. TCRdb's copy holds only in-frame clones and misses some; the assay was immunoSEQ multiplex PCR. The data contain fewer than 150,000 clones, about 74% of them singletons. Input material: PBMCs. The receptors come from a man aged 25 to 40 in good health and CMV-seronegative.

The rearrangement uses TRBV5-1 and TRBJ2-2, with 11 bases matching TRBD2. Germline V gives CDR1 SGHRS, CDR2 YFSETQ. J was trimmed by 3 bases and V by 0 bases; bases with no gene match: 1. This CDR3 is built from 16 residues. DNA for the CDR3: TGCGCCAGCAGCTTGGCGACTAGCGGGGACACCGGGGAGCTGTTTTTT. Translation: CASSLATSGDTGELFF.

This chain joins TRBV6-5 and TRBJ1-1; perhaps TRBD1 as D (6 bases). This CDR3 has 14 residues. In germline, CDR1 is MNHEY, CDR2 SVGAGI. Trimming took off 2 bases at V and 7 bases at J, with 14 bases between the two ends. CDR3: CASSYTAGGYEAFF. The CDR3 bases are TGTGCCAGCAGTTACACGGCTGGGGGCTATGAAGCTTTCTTT.

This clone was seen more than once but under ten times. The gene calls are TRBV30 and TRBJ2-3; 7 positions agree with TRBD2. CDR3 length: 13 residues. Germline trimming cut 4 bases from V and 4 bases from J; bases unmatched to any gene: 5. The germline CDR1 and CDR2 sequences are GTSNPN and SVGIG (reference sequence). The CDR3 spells CAWTGGRADTQYF. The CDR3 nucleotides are TGTGCCTGGACGGGGGGACGGGCAGATACGCAGTATTTT.

CDR3 bases: TGCGCCAGCAGCCAAGTGGCCCCCGGGACAGGGGCCCAAGAGACCCAGTACTTC. Its translation is CASSQVAPGTGAQETQYF. The chain recombines TRBV4-1 with TRBJ2-5, with 10 bases lining up with TRBD1. The V gene end was trimmed by 1 base and the J gene end by 1 base; junction bases not matched to a gene: 9. Germline V gives CDR1 MGHRA, CDR2 YSYEKL. The CDR3 spans 18 residues.

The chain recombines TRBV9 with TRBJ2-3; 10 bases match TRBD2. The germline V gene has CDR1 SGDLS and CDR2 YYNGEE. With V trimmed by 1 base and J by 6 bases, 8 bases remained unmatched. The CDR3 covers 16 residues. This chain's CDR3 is CASSVRGLATRDTQYF. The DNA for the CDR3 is TGTGCCAGCAGCGTACGGGGACTAGCGACAAGGGATACGCAGTATTTT.

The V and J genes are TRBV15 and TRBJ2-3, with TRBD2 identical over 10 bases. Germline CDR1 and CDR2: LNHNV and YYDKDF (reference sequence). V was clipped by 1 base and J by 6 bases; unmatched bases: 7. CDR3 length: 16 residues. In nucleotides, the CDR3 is TGTGCCACCAGCAGAGGTTCTAGCGGGAGTTGGGATACGCAGTATTTT. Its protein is CATSRGSSGSWDTQYF. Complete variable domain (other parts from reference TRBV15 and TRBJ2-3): DAMVIQNPRYQVTQFGKPVTLSCSQTLNHNVMYWYQQKSSQAPKLLFHYYDKDFNNEADTPDNFQSRRPNTSFCFLDIRSPGLGDTAMYLCATSRGSSGSWDTQYFGPGTRLTVL.

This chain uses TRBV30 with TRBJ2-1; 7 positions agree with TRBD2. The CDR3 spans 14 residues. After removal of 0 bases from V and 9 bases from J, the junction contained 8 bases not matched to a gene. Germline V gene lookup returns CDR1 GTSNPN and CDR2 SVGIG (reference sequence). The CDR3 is CAWSVAAGVVEQFF. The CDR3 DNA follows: TGTGCCTGGAGTGTGGCTGCGGGAGTGGTTGAGCAGTTCTTC.

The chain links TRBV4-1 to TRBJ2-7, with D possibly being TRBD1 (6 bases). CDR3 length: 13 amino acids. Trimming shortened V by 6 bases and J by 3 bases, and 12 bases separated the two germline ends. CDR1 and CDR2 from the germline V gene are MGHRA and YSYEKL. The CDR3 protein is CASRSEGHYEQYF. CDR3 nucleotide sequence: TGCGCCAGCAGAAGTGAGGGACACTACGAGCAGTACTTC.

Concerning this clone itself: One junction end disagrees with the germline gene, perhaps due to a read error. The CDR3 bases are TGTGCTAGCAGCCAAACAACCCCCGAGACCCAGTACTTC. Amino acids: CASSQTTPETQYF. This sequence joins TRBV7-7 and TRBJ2-5; D is ambiguous. This CDR3 region has 13 residues. Germline CDR1 is SSHAT and CDR2 is FNYEAQ (reference sequence).

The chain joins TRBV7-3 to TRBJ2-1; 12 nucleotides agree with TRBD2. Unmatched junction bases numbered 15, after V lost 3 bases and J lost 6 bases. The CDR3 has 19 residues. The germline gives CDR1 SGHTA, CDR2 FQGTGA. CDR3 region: CASSFRPFLAGGPLNEQFF. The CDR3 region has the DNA TGTGCCAGCAGCTTCAGACCCTTTCTAGCGGGAGGGCCTCTCAATGAGCAGTTCTTC.

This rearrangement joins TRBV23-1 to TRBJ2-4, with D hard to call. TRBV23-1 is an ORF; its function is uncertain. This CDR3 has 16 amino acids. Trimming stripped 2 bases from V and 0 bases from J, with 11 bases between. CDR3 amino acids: CASSQNTILAKNIQYF. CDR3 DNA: TGCGCCAGCAGTCAAAACACCATCCTAGCCAAAAACATTCAGTACTTC.

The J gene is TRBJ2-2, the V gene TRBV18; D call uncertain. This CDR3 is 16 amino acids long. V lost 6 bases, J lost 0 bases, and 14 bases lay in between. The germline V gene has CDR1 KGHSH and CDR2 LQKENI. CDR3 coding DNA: TGTGCCAGCTCCCTTGCGACACCCTCGAACACCGGGGAGCTGTTTTTT. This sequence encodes CASSLATPSNTGELFF.

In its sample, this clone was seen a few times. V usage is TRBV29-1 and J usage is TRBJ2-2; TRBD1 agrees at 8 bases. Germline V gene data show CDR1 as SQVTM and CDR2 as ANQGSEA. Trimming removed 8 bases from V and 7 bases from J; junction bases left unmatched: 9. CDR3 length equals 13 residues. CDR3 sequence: CSTGQGAGGELFF. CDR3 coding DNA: TGCAGCACCGGGCAGGGGGCTGGCGGGGAGCTGTTTTTT.

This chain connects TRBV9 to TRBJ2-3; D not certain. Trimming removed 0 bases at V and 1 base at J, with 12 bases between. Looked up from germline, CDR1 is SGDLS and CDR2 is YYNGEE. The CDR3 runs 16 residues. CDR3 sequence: CASSVGPLGGTDTQYF. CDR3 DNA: TGTGCCAGCAGCGTAGGTCCCCTCGGAGGCACAGATACGCAGTATTTT.

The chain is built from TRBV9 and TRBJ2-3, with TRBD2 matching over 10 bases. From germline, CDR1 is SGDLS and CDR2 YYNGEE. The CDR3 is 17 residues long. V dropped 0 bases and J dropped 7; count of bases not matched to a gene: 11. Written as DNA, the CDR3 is TGTGCCAGCAGCGTAGAGGCTAGCGGGAGATTAAAGAATACGCAGTATTTT. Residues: CASSVEASGRLKNTQYF.

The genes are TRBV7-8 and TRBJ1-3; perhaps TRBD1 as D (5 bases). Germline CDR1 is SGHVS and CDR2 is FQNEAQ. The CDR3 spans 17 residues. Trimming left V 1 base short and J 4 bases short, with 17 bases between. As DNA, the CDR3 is TGTGCCAGCAGCTTAGTCTCGGGGGGTTCGTCCGGAAACACCATATATTTT. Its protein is CASSLVSGGSSGNTIYF.

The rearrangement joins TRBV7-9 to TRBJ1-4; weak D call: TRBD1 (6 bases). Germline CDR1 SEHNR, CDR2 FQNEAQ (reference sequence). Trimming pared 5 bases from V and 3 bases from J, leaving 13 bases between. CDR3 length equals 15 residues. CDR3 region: CASSPTGRANEKLFF. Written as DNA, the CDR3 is TGTGCCAGCAGCCCCACAGGGCGGGCTAATGAAAAACTGTTTTTT.

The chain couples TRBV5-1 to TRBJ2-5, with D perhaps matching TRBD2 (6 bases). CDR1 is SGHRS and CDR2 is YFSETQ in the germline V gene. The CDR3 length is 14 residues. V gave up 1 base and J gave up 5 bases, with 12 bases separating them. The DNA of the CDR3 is TGCGCCAGCAGCTTGTCTCCAGGGAGGGAGACCCAGTACTTC. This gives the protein CASSLSPGRETQYF.

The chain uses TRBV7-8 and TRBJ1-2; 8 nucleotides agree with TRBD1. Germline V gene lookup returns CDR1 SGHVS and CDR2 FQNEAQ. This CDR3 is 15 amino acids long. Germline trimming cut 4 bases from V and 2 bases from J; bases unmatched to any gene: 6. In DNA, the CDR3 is TGTGCCAGCAGCTCCTATGACAGGGGAAACTATGGCTACACCTTC. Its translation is CASSSYDRGNYGYTF. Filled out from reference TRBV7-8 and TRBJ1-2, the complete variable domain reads GAGVSQSPRYKVAKRGQDVALRCDPISGHVSLFWYQQALGQGPEFLTYFQNEAQLDKSGLPSDRFFAERPEGSVSTLKIQRTQQEDSAVYLCASSSYDRGNYGYTFGSGTRLTVV.

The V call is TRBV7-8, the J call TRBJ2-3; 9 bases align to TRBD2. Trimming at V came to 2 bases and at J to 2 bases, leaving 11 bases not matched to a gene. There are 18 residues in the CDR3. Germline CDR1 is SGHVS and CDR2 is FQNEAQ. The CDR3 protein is CASSLRAGGRAATDTQYF. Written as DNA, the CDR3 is TGTGCCAGCAGCTTACGGGCTGGCGGGAGGGCCGCCACAGATACGCAGTATTTT.

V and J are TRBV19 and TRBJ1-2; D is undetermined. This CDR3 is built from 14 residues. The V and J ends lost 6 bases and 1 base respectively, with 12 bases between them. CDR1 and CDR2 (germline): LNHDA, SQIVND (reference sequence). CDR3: CASRGQELNYGYTF. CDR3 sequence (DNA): TGTGCCAGTAGGGGCCAGGAACTTAACTATGGCTACACCTTC.

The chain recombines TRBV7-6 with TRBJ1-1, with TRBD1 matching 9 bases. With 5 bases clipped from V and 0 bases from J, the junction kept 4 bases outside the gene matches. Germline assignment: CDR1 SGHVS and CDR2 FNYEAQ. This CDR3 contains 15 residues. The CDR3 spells CASSTRDRVNTEAFF. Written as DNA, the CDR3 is TGTGCCAGCAGCACCCGGGACAGGGTGAACACTGAAGCTTTCTTT.

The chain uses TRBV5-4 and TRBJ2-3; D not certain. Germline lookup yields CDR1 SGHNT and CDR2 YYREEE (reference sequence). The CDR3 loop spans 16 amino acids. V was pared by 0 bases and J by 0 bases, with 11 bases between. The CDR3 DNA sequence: TGTGCCAGCAGCTTGGGGGCACGCTCTAGCACAGATACGCAGTATTTT. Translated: CASSLGARSSTDTQYF.

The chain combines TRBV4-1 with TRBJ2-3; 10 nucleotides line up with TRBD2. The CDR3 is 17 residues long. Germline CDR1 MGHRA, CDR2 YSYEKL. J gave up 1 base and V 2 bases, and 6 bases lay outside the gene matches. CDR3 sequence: CASSQTEREGGTDTQYF. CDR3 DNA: TGCGCCAGCAGCCAAACCGAGCGGGAGGGGGGCACAGATACGCAGTATTTT.

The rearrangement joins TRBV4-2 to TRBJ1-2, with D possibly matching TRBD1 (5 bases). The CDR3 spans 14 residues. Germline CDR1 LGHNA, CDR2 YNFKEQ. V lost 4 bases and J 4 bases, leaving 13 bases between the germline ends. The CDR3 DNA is TGTGCCAGCAGCCCGCCCGACAGTTTCTATGGCTACACCTTC. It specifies CASSPPDSFYGYTF.

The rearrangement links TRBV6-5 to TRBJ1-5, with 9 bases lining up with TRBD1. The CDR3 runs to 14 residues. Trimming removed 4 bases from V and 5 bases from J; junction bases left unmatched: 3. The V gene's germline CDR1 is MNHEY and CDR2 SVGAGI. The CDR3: CASSLQGAHQPQHF. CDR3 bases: TGTGCCAGCAGTTTACAGGGGGCGCATCAGCCCCAGCATTTT.

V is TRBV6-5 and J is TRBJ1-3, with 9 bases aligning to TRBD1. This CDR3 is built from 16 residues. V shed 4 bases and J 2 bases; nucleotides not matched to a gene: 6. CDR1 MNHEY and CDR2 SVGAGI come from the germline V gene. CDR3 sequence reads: CASSSGTGGPGNTIYF. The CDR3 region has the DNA TGTGCCAGCAGTTCCGGTACAGGGGGCCCTGGAAACACCATATATTTT.

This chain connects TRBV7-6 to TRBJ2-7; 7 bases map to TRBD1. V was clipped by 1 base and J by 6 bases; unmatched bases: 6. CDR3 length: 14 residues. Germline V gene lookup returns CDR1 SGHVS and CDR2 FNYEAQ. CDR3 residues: CASSLDIEGAEQYF. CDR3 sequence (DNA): TGTGCCAGCAGCTTAGACATTGAGGGGGCCGAGCAGTACTTC.

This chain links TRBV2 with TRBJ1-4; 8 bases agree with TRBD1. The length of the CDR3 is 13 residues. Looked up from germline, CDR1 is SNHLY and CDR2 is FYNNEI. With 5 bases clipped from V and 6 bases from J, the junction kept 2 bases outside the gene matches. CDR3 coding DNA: TGTGCCAGCAGTCCAGGGGGCGATGAAAAACTGTTTTTT. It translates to CASSPGGDEKLFF.

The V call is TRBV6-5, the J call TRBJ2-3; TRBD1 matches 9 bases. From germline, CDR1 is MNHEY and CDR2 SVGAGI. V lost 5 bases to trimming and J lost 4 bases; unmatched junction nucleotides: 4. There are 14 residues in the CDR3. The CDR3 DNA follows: TGTGCCAGCAGTCCCGGACAGGGGCCAGATACGCAGTATTTT. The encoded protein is CASSPGQGPDTQYF.